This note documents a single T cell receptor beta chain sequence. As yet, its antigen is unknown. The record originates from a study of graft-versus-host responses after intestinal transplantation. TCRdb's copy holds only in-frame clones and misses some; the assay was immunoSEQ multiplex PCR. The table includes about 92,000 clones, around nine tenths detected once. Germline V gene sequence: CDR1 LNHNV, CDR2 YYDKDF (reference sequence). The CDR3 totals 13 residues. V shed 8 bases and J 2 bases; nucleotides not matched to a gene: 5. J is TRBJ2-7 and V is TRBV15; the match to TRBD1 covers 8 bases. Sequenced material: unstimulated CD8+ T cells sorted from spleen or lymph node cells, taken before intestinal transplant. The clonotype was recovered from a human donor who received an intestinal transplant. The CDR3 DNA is TGTGCCACCCGTGGACAGGGAACCTACGAGCAGTACTTC. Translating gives CATRGQGTYEQYF.